The 4 T cell receptor beta chains below were found in one sample sequenced in a study of cytomegalovirus exposure and HLA in healthy donors. 60 Vbeta and 13 Jbeta primers were used in PCR. Clones were sequenced by immunoSEQ multiplex PCR, and TCRdb holds only the in-frame ones, with some missing. The sample has tens of thousands of clones; 60% to 85% are singletons. Sequencing was done on a sample of PBMCs. All receptors come from a man aged 40-50 years in good health and CMV-seronegative.

This chain joins TRBV2 and TRBJ1-1; 10 nucleotides align to TRBD1. This CDR3 spans 17 amino acids. From germline, CDR1 is SNHLY and CDR2 FYNNEI. V trimming: 6 bases; J trimming: 0 bases; junction bases outside the gene matches: 10. This CDR3 is CASSLTGQGPMNTEAFF. For the CDR3, the DNA is TGTGCCAGCAGCCTTACGGGACAGGGGCCCATGAACACTGAAGCTTTCTTT.

J is TRBJ1-1 and V is TRBV9, with a weak D call TRBD1 (5 bases). Germline values: CDR1 SGDLS, CDR2 YYNGEE. This CDR3 has 13 amino acids. V lost 1 base and J 7 bases, leaving 11 bases between the germline ends. CDR3 coding DNA: TGTGCCAGCAGCGTATCCTCGGGGGGTGAAGCTTTCTTT. Protein product: CASSVSSGGEAFF.

The chain joins TRBV9 to TRBJ2-1; D unresolved. This CDR3 has 12 residues. Trimming removed 3 bases at V and 9 bases at J, with 10 bases between. Germline CDR1 is SGDLS and CDR2 is YYNGEE. The CDR3 DNA reads as TGTGCCAGCAGCGGCGGTCTGGGTGAGCAGTTCTTC. This codes for CASSGGLGEQFF.

A few counts support this clone. The V call is TRBV6-5, the J call TRBJ2-1, with 10 bases that match TRBD1. This CDR3 is built from 13 residues. Per germline, CDR1 MNHEY and CDR2 SVGAGI. The CDR3 sequence: CAVGQGVYNEQFF. In DNA form, the CDR3 reads TGTGCAGTAGGACAGGGGGTCTACAATGAGCAGTTCTTC.